A selection of T cell receptor beta chains follows, all from one sample in a study of T-cell memory formation after mild COVID-19. TCRdb fed the 5' RACE reads into MiXCR, producing one record per CDR3 protein. The sample carries 150,000 to 200,000 distinct CDR3 sequences, roughly 15% recorded once. The specimen was PBMCs or a T cell subset sorted from them (not recorded which). These receptors were taken from an adult woman who had mild COVID-19 (a few samples of this study predate the infection). Cell type and time point are not known. The CDR3 runs from the conserved cysteine through the conserved F or W. The D gene is left open where the match is weak. Size is omitted from some rows. Given values are once, few, many or a class for expanded clones.

CDR3,DNA,D,V,size,J
CASSPGTGSGSTDTQYF,TGTGCCAGCAGCCCAGGAACGGGGAGCGGGTCAACAGATACGCAGTATTTT,NA,TRBV3-1,few,TRBJ2-3
CASSVSGTAETQYF,TGTGCCAGCAGCGTTTCCGGGACAGCGGAGACCCAGTACTTC,TRBD1,TRBV9,NA,TRBJ2-5
CASSLVRDPRYEQYF,TGTGCCAGCAGCTTGGTCCGGGACCCCCGCTACGAGCAGTACTTC,NA,TRBV5-6,few,TRBJ2-7
CSVEDRRRGVYEQYF,TGCAGCGTTGAAGATCGCCGCAGGGGAGTCTACGAGCAGTACTTC,NA,TRBV29-1,many,TRBJ2-7
CSVEWRAPLRAEAFF,TGCAGCGTTGAATGGCGGGCACCCTTGAGAGCTGAAGCTTTCTTT,NA,TRBV29-1,NA,TRBJ1-1
CASSLGASGGPGELFF,TGCGCCAGCAGCTTGGGGGCTAGCGGCGGGCCCGGGGAGCTGTTTTTT,TRBD2,TRBV5-1,few,TRBJ2-2
CASSLEGQNTEAFF,TGCGCCAGCAGCTTGGAGGGCCAGAACACTGAAGCTTTCTTT,NA,TRBV5-1,NA,TRBJ1-1
CASTVWGTEAFF,TGTGCCAGCACCGTCTGGGGCACTGAAGCTTTCTTT,NA,TRBV12-3/TRBV12-4,few,TRBJ1-1
CATSLVPDGDLNTEAFF,TGTGCCACCAGCTTGGTTCCGGACGGGGATCTGAACACTGAAGCTTTCTTT,NA,TRBV15,few,TRBJ1-1
CSATWGGAIAIQETQYF,TGCAGTGCCACATGGGGGGGGGCGATAGCAATACAAGAGACCCAGTACTTC,NA,TRBV20-1,NA,TRBJ2-5
CASSYRHGGELFF,TGTGCCAGCAGTTATCGACACGGCGGGGAGCTGTTTTTT,NA,TRBV6-5,few,TRBJ2-2
CASSLGGRAKETQYF,TGTGCCAGCAGCTTGGGCGGGAGGGCCAAAGAGACCCAGTACTTC,TRBD2,TRBV7-2,NA,TRBJ2-5
CASSSFGGAGYTF,TGTGCCAGCAGCTCTTTTGGGGGGGCCGGCTACACCTTC,NA,TRBV7-2,NA,TRBJ1-2
CASSSRLAGYNEQFF,TGTGCCAGCAGTTCGCGCCTAGCGGGATACAATGAGCAGTTCTTC,TRBD2,TRBV6-2/TRBV6-3,NA,TRBJ2-1
CASSVSSGNQPQHF,TGTGCCAGCAGCGTGTCGAGCGGCAATCAGCCCCAGCATTTT,NA,TRBV9,NA,TRBJ1-5
CASSDREDYGYTF,TGTGCCAGCAGTGACAGGGAGGACTATGGCTACACCTTC,NA,TRBV2,NA,TRBJ1-2
CSGTKLGPGGYTF,TGCAGTGGGACGAAGCTAGGACCTGGGGGCTACACCTTC,NA,TRBV20-1,few,TRBJ1-2
CASRVIDTQYF,TGTGCCAGCCGCGTGATAGATACGCAGTATTTT,NA,TRBV7-2,few,TRBJ2-3
CASSFAGTIYEQYF,TGTGCCAGCAGTTTCGCCGGGACTATCTACGAGCAGTACTTC,TRBD2,TRBV6-2/TRBV6-3,NA,TRBJ2-7